Below, 27 T cell receptor beta chains from the same sample are listed, as sequenced in a study of regulatory T cells in long-lasting Graves disease. Time point indicated: newly diagnosed GD, antithyroid drugs for less than 3 months. After RNA was extracted from PBMCs, the TCR library was made from it. Arm-PCR of CDR3 regions and iRepertoire HTBI primers were the basis on which TCR beta libraries were built. TCRdb used MiXCR to reprocess the multiplex PCR reads, holding one entry per CDR3 protein. Of around 450,000 distinct CDR3 sequences in the sample, under 20% were seen once. This sample also appeared in a second study, on T cells in Graves' hyperthyroidism and ophthalmopathy.

The sequencing used peripheral blood mononuclear cells (PBMCs), collected at new diagnosis, from a patient treated with antithyroid drugs. The receptors were sampled from a man aged 40-50 years with Graves disease.

This clonotype occurred a few times. The genes are TRBV9 and TRBJ2-3; unclear D gene. V was shortened by 3 bases and J by 5 bases, with 7 bases between the two germline ends. The CDR3 totals 12 residues. Looked up from germline, CDR1 is SGDLS and CDR2 is YYNGEE. The CDR3 nucleotides read TGTGCCAGCAGCGCCCGACAAGATACGCAGTATTTT. Protein: CASSARQDTQYF.

This clonotype was counted at least ten times. This chain uses TRBV20-1 with TRBJ2-3; D unclear. V was shortened by 0 bases and J by 4 bases, with 11 bases between the two germline ends. The CDR3 runs 14 residues. Germline-derived CDR1 and CDR2 are DFQATT and SNEGSKA (reference sequence). Here the CDR3 reads CSARDLGIADTQYF. The CDR3 DNA reads as TGCAGTGCTAGAGATCTGGGGATCGCAGATACGCAGTATTTT.

This clonotype has a handful of counts. The chain couples TRBV6-1 to TRBJ2-7; D is undetermined. The CDR3 spans 13 residues. Germline CDR1 is MNHNS and CDR2 is SASEGT. The ends were cut back, 8 bases at V and 4 bases at J, with 15 bases in the middle. This chain's CDR3 is CASRARPYYEQYF. CDR3 sequence (DNA): TGTGCCAGCCGGGCTAGACCCTATTACGAGCAGTACTTC.

At least ten counts were recorded for this clonotype. CDR3 DNA: TGTGCCAGTAGTATCCCGGGACAGGGGGCTAGGCAGCCCCAGCATTTT. Its protein product is CASSIPGQGARQPQHF. The rearrangement uses TRBV19 and TRBJ1-5, with 12 bases aligning to TRBD1. Per the germline V gene, CDR1 is LNHDA and CDR2 is SQIVND (reference sequence). The CDR3 is 16 residues long. V trimming: 3 bases; J trimming: 7 bases; junction bases outside the gene matches: 7.

This chain uses TRBV6-5 with TRBJ2-1; 14 positions match TRBD2. V lost 3 bases to trimming and J lost 4 bases; unmatched junction nucleotides: 8. Germline V gives CDR1 MNHEY, CDR2 SVGAGI. CDR3 size: 18 residues. CDR3 region: CASSYTGLAGGGYNEQFF. CDR3 coding DNA: TGTGCCAGCAGTTATACCGGACTAGCGGGAGGTGGGTACAATGAGCAGTTCTTC.

This clonotype has a count of ten or more. This chain connects TRBV5-1 to TRBJ2-7; TRBD2 matches at 11 bases. The ends lost 5 bases at V and 3 bases at J; junction bases unmatched: 13. Germline V gene data show CDR1 as SGHRS and CDR2 as YFSETQ. CDR3 size: 17 residues. Written as DNA, the CDR3 is TGCGCCAGCAGGCGCTCAGTAGCGGGAGGGCCTGGCTACGAGCAGTACTTC. Translated: CASRRSVAGGPGYEQYF.

This clonotype was observed a handful of times. V and J are TRBV6-1 and TRBJ1-1; D unresolved. With 6 bases removed from V and 3 bases from J, the gap between germline ends came to 17 bases. Germline CDR1 reads MNHNS; CDR2 reads SASEGT. The CDR3 has 15 amino acids. Here the CDR3 reads CASSQSEGRYTEAFF. DNA of the CDR3: TGTGCCAGCAGCCAATCCGAAGGAAGATACACTGAAGCTTTCTTT.

This clonotype has ten or more counts. The gene calls are TRBV2 and TRBJ2-6; D is undetermined. V was clipped by 4 bases and J by 3 bases, with 7 bases between them. The germline V gene encodes CDR1 SNHLY and CDR2 FYNNEI. The CDR3 consists of 14 residues. The chain's CDR3 is CASSAWLGANVLTF. CDR3 nucleotides: TGTGCCAGCAGTGCGTGGCTTGGGGCCAACGTCCTGACTTTC.

This clonotype showed up many times. V gene TRBV10-3 combines with J gene TRBJ2-3, with D possibly TRBD2 on 5 matching bases. Germline CDR1 reads ENHRY; CDR2 reads SYGVKD. This CDR3 spans 16 amino acids. V was shortened by 0 bases and J by 4 bases, with 14 bases between the two germline ends. CDR3 amino acids: CAISESTGPGSDTQYF. The CDR3 nucleotides are TGTGCCATCAGTGAGTCTACTGGGCCGGGGTCAGATACGCAGTATTTT.

This clonotype was recorded a few times. The chain has TRBV12-3 or TRBV12-4 and TRBJ2-4, with D tentatively TRBD1 or TRBD2 (5 bases each). V shed 3 bases and J shed 3 bases, with 9 bases lying between them. The CDR3 is made up of 14 amino acids. The CDR3 nucleotides are TGTGCCAGCAGTTTCCGGGACGGCAAAAACATTCAGTACTTC. Translation gives CASSFRDGKNIQYF.

This clonotype was counted a few times. The chain couples TRBV24-1 to TRBJ2-1; 12 nucleotides line up with TRBD2. Germline CDR1 KGHDR, CDR2 SFDVKD. The trim removed 3 bases at V and 2 bases at J, leaving 13 bases unmatched. The CDR3 extends over 20 amino acids. The CDR3 nucleotides read TGTGCCACCAGTGATCCCCCATCGACTAGCGGGAGCCTAACCTACAATGAGCAGTTCTTC. Its translation: CATSDPPSTSGSLTYNEQFF.

This clonotype was seen a handful of times. One end of the junction varies from germline; a read error may be responsible. The rearrangement links TRBV5-1 to TRBJ2-5, with 11 bases that match TRBD2. The length of the CDR3 is 16 residues. From germline, CDR1 is SGHRS and CDR2 YFSETQ. The CDR3 DNA sequence: TGTGCCAGCAGCCCCAGTATTAGCGGGAGGGTAGAGACCCAGTACTTC. It specifies CASSPSISGRVETQYF.

This clonotype has ten or more counts. The rearrangement links TRBV11-2 to TRBJ2-7, with D possibly matching TRBD1 (5 bases). The germline CDR1 and CDR2 sequences are SGHAT and FQNNGV. The CDR3 totals 14 residues. With 3 bases removed from V and 2 bases from J, the gap between germline ends came to 11 bases. CDR3 in amino acids: CASSLGLGAYEQYF. The CDR3 DNA is TGTGCCAGCAGCTTGGGTCTAGGGGCCTACGAGCAGTACTTC. Drawing the rest from reference TRBV11-2 and TRBJ2-7, the complete variable domain is EAGVAQSPRYKIIEKRQSVAFWCNPISGHATLYWYQQILGQGPKLLIQFQNNGVVDDSQLPKDRFSAERLKGVDSTLKIQPAKLEDSAVYLCASSLGLGAYEQYFGPGTRLTVT.

This clonotype was seen many times. CDR3 sequence reads: CASSVDRSYGYTF. For the CDR3, the DNA is TGTGCCAGCAGTGTTGACAGATCCTATGGCTACACCTTC. The chain combines TRBV6-1 with TRBJ1-2; tentatively, D is TRBD1 (5 bases). The V end lost 4 bases, the J end lost 4 bases, and 10 bases lay between the germline ends. The CDR3 is 13 residues long. CDR1 MNHNS and CDR2 SASEGT come from the germline V gene.

This clonotype appeared many times. The V and J genes are TRBV27 and TRBJ2-2; D assignment may be TRBD1 or TRBD2 (5 bases each). Germline CDR1 MNHEY, CDR2 SMNVEV (reference sequence). Trimming stripped 2 bases from V and 4 bases from J, with 14 bases between. The CDR3 length is 16 residues. The CDR3 DNA reads as TGTGCCAGCAGTTTAGTGGCCGGGACGGGCACCGGGGAGCTGTTTTTT. Its protein product is CASSLVAGTGTGELFF.

This clonotype was seen at least ten times. V is TRBV28 and J is TRBJ2-7; TRBD1 aligns across 9 bases. Germline V lookup: CDR1 MDHEN, CDR2 SYDVKM. The CDR3 covers 14 residues. The ends lost 8 bases at V and 4 bases at J; junction bases unmatched: 9. CDR3 in DNA: TGTGCCAGCGGAATGGGACAGGGAGGATACGAGCAGTACTTC. Translation gives CASGMGQGGYEQYF.

This clonotype was seen a handful of times. The CDR3 protein is CASSPRTSGISTDTQYF. For the CDR3, the DNA is TGTGCCAGCAGCCCTAGGACTAGCGGGATTAGCACAGATACGCAGTATTTT. The V call is TRBV5-4, the J call TRBJ2-3; 12 nucleotides line up with TRBD2. J was trimmed by 0 bases and V by 4 bases; bases with no gene match: 6. The CDR3 is 17 residues long. Germline CDR1 SGHNT, CDR2 YYREEE (reference sequence).

This clonotype appeared a few times. The rearrangement uses TRBV6-1 and TRBJ2-7, with D uncertain. The CDR3 contains 11 residues. Germline V gene sequence: CDR1 MNHNS, CDR2 SASEGT. Deletions cut 5 bases from V and 6 bases from J, with 8 bases between. CDR3 loop: CASSHILEQYF. The CDR3 region has the DNA TGTGCCAGCAGTCACATACTCGAGCAGTACTTC.

This clonotype was found a few times. This chain uses TRBV15 with TRBJ2-1; D is possibly TRBD2 (5 bases). Trimming shortened V by 5 bases and J by 2 bases, and 19 bases separated the two germline ends. CDR3 length: 17 amino acids. Germline lookup yields CDR1 LNHNV and CDR2 YYDKDF (reference sequence). The CDR3 loop reads CATSPLRVRDPYNEQFF. CDR3 sequence (DNA): TGTGCCACCAGCCCCCTCCGTGTGAGGGATCCCTACAATGAGCAGTTCTTC. Together with reference TRBV15 and TRBJ2-1, the CDR3 gives the full variable domain: DAMVIQNPRYQVTQFGKPVTLSCSQTLNHNVMYWYQQKSSQAPKLLFHYYDKDFNNEADTPDNFQSRRPNTSFCFLDIRSPGLGDTAMYLCATSPLRVRDPYNEQFFGPGTRLTVL.

With regard to this clonotype: Mismatch with germline at one junction end may stem from a read error. The V gene is TRBV3-1, the J gene TRBJ2-1; D might be TRBD2 (5 bases). Looked up from germline, CDR1 is LGHDT and CDR2 is YNNKEL (reference sequence). The CDR3 consists of 11 residues. The CDR3 sequence is CASSQNRGPVF. The CDR3 DNA is TGTGCCAGCAGCCAAAATAGAGGGCCGGTCTTC.

V gene TRBV6-1 combines with J gene TRBJ1-2, with 8 nucleotides matching TRBD1. CDR1 and CDR2 (germline): MNHNS, SASEGT. The trim removed 4 bases at V and 8 bases at J, leaving 6 bases unmatched. The CDR3 runs to 13 residues. The CDR3 nucleotides are TGTGCCAGCAGTGCGGACAGGGTCGGCGGCTACACCTTC. It encodes CASSADRVGGYTF.

This clonotype has ten or more counts. This CDR3 is CASSRFAGAGNEQFF. In DNA, the CDR3 is TGTGCCAGCAGCCGTTTTGCGGGGGCTGGCAATGAGCAGTTCTTC. The chain carries TRBV11-2 and TRBJ2-1, with D maybe TRBD2 (7 bases). The CDR3 contains 15 residues. V was clipped by 5 bases and J by 6 bases, with 17 bases between them. From germline, CDR1 is SGHAT and CDR2 FQNNGV.

This clonotype was detected only a few times. The chain is built from TRBV11-2 and TRBJ2-2; no definite D call. CDR1 is SGHAT, CDR2 FQNNGV, per germline. V dropped 0 bases and J dropped 6 bases, with 8 bases sitting between them. This CDR3 has 14 amino acids. The CDR3 loop is CASSLDRWAGELFF. The CDR3 DNA reads TGTGCCAGCAGCTTAGACCGTTGGGCCGGGGAGCTGTTTTTT.

The sample holds a few counts of this clonotype. Relative to the germline gene, one junction end is altered; a read error may explain this. V and J are TRBV18 and TRBJ2-3; D is uncertain. CDR1 and CDR2 from the germline V gene are KGHSH and LQKENI. The CDR3 spans 12 residues. Written as DNA, the CDR3 is TGTGTCAGCTCAGGCGTGGAGGATACGCAGTATTTT. It codes for CVSSGVEDTQYF.

The rearrangement joins TRBV11-1 to TRBJ2-2; TRBD2 might be the D (6 bases). The CDR3 has 16 amino acids. Trimming cost V 1 base and J 4 bases, with 13 bases left between them. Germline CDR1 and CDR2: SGHAT and FQDESV (reference sequence). Here the CDR3 reads CASSLGRGVGTGELFF. The CDR3 nucleotides are TGTGCCAGCAGCTTAGGGAGGGGAGTTGGCACCGGGGAGCTGTTTTTT.

Ten or more counts support this clonotype. V is TRBV30 and J is TRBJ1-5; a weak D match, TRBD1 (5 bases). Trimming shortened V by 1 base and J by 2 bases, and 12 bases separated the two germline ends. Germline assignment: CDR1 GTSNPN and CDR2 SVGIG (reference sequence). This CDR3 has 15 amino acids. In DNA form, the CDR3 reads TGTGCCTGGAGTGGAAGGGGCTTGGGCAATCAGCCCCAGCATTTT. Amino acids: CAWSGRGLGNQPQHF.

This clonotype was observed a few times. A much more abundant neighbour one base away suggests this may be a read error. The conserved closing phenylalanine or tryptophan is absent in this CDR3, likely reflecting a read error. This chain connects TRBV5-6 to TRBJ2-2, with 9 bases matching TRBD2. The CDR3 is 17 amino acids. The J segment lost 3 bases and the V segment lost 2 bases, leaving 8 bases of the junction unmatched. CDR1 is SGHDT and CDR2 is YYEEEE in the germline V gene. Here the CDR3 reads CASSFSGGRGYTGELFL. In DNA, the CDR3 is TGTGCCAGCAGCTTCTCAGGCGGGAGGGGCTACACCGGGGAGCTGTTTCTT.